The 29 T cell receptor beta chains below were found in one sample sequenced in a study of TIL therapy for anti-PD-1-resistant metastatic lung cancer. As to time point: pre-treatment sample, taken before nivolumab and TIL therapy. Pleural nodules or supraclavicular lymph nodes made up most of the excised metastases sampled. The immunoSEQ assay was v3. Data came from immunoSEQ multiplex PCR; TCRdb stores just in-frame clones and leaves some out. The data show about 26,000 clones, 72% seen once. The material was tumor tissue, obtained at baseline. The receptor source for this set is a person between 25 and 80 years old with non-small cell lung cancer.

J is TRBJ2-1 and V is TRBV11-2; 9 bases are shared with TRBD1. Germline V gives CDR1 SGHAT, CDR2 FQNNGV. Unmatched junction bases numbered 10, after V lost 7 bases and J lost 6 bases. CDR3 length: 15 amino acids. The chain's CDR3 is CASTQWDRVVNEQFF. Written as DNA, the CDR3 is TGTGCCAGCACGCAGTGGGACAGGGTGGTCAATGAGCAGTTCTTC.

The chain combines TRBV6-1 with TRBJ2-3, with 8 bases fitting TRBD2. This CDR3 region has 17 residues. Germline assignment: CDR1 MNHNS and CDR2 SASEGT. The trim removed 2 bases at V and 3 bases at J, leaving 10 bases unmatched. In nucleotides, the CDR3 is TGTGCCAGCAGTGAATATAGGCGGGGGGTGCGGACAGATACGCAGTATTTT. Protein: CASSEYRRGVRTDTQYF.

The chain uses TRBV9 and TRBJ2-5, with 9 bases fitting TRBD1. With 4 bases clipped from V and 3 bases from J, the junction kept 4 bases outside the gene matches. Germline V gene data show CDR1 as SGDLS and CDR2 as YYNGEE. The CDR3 covers 14 residues. In nucleotides, the CDR3 is TGTGCCAGCAGCCTATGGGACAGGGAAGAGACCCAGTACTTC. This codes for CASSLWDREETQYF.

The rearrangement joins TRBV10-1 to TRBJ2-3; TRBD2 aligns across 10 bases. With V trimmed by 2 bases and J by 10 bases, 9 bases remained unmatched. The CDR3 totals 15 residues. Germline V lookup: CDR1 WNHNN, CDR2 SYGVQD (reference sequence). For the CDR3, the DNA is TGCGCCAGCAGTGAGGCTAGCGGGGGCGCTCCCGCGCAGTATTTT. Protein product: CASSEASGGAPAQYF.

This chain connects TRBV11-3 to TRBJ2-3; 10 nucleotides agree with TRBD2. CDR3 length equals 17 residues. The J segment lost 5 bases and the V segment lost 1 base, leaving 9 bases of the junction unmatched. Germline V lookup: CDR1 SGHNT, CDR2 YENEEA. The CDR3 protein is CASSLGQPSGGVDTQYF. In nucleotides, the CDR3 is TGTGCCAGCAGCTTAGGTCAGCCTAGCGGGGGAGTAGATACGCAGTATTTT.

This clone was counted a few times. The genes are TRBV5-1 and TRBJ1-1; D perhaps matches TRBD1 (6 bases). Per the germline V gene, CDR1 is SGHRS and CDR2 is YFSETQ. The CDR3 totals 15 residues. V lost 7 bases, J lost 8 bases, and 24 bases lay in between. CDR3 residues: CASSQLSGATGEAFF. The CDR3 DNA follows: TGCGCCAGCTCCCAACTTTCAGGGGCCACGGGGGAAGCTTTCTTT.

V gene TRBV29-1 combines with J gene TRBJ1-1, with 8 bases identical to TRBD1. Trimming took 6 bases from V and 1 from J; bases not matched to a gene: 4. Germline lookup yields CDR1 SQVTM and CDR2 ANQGSEA. The CDR3 totals 13 residues. CDR3 nucleotide sequence: TGCAGCGTCCCTGGGACAGGGAACACTGAAGCTTTCTTT. This translates into CSVPGTGNTEAFF.

The CDR3 coding sequence is TGTGCCAGCAGTTTGACAGGCTATAATTCACCCCTCCACTTT. Its protein is CASSLTGYNSPLHF. The chain combines TRBV6-1 with TRBJ1-6; possibly TRBD1 for D (6 bases). The CDR3 runs 14 residues. The V gene lost 5 bases and the J gene lost 3 bases, with 8 bases spanning the gap. Germline lookup yields CDR1 MNHNS and CDR2 SASEGT.

V and J are TRBV2 and TRBJ2-7; D unresolved. Between the trimmed V and J ends, which lost 6 bases and 0 bases, there was a span of 6 bases. CDR3 length: 12 residues. Per germline, CDR1 SNHLY and CDR2 FYNNEI. As DNA, the CDR3 is TGTGCCAGCAGGGGCAGCTCCTACGAGCAGTACTTC. Residues: CASRGSSYEQYF.

This clone was observed a few times. The CDR3 reads CASSKGGTGELFF. The CDR3 bases are TGTGCCAGTAGTAAGGGGGGAACCGGGGAGCTGTTTTTT. J is TRBJ2-2 and V is TRBV19, with D tentatively TRBD1 or TRBD2 (6 bases each). CDR1 and CDR2 (germline): LNHDA, SQIVND (reference sequence). This CDR3 has 13 residues. V was pared by 4 bases and J by 5 bases, with 8 bases between.

This clone qualifies as medium-sized. The J gene is TRBJ1-2, the V gene TRBV19, with D uncertain. Trimming removed 5 bases from V and 2 bases from J, with 6 bases in between. Germline V gene lookup returns CDR1 LNHDA and CDR2 SQIVND (reference sequence). This CDR3 region has 12 residues. DNA for the CDR3: TGTGCCAGTAGTCCAGTGAACTATGGCTACACCTTC. Its translation: CASSPVNYGYTF.

This chain connects TRBV5-4 to TRBJ1-5; D is unresolved. The ends were cut back, 4 bases at V and 4 bases at J, with 3 bases in the middle. Germline assignment: CDR1 SGHNT and CDR2 YYREEE (reference sequence). The CDR3 totals 11 residues. The CDR3 spells CASSKNQPQHF. CDR3 DNA sequence: TGTGCCAGCAGCAAGAATCAGCCCCAGCATTTT.

The V and J genes are TRBV5-4 and TRBJ2-7, with 7 positions matching TRBD2. Germline V CDR1 and CDR2: SGHNT, YYREEE (reference sequence). The CDR3 is 15 residues long. The trim removed 4 bases at V and 4 bases at J, leaving 11 bases unmatched. The CDR3 DNA is TGTGCCAGCAGCGGCCCCACCTCGGGGGGTTACGAGCAGTACTTC. Its protein is CASSGPTSGGYEQYF.

This clone was seen only a few times. The V call is TRBV10-2, the J call TRBJ2-5; D unclear. CDR3 length: 13 amino acids. V lost 6 bases to trimming and J lost 1 base, with 9 bases between them. The germline gives CDR1 WSHSY, CDR2 SAAADI. Here the CDR3 DNA reads TGCGCCAGCAGCCCCCAACCCCAAGAGACCCAGTACTTC. This gives the protein CASSPQPQETQYF.

The rearrangement joins TRBV5-1 to TRBJ1-1; 9 bases are a match to TRBD1. The CDR3 length is 14 residues. Germline-derived CDR1 and CDR2 are SGHRS and YFSETQ. Trimming took 4 bases from V and 3 from J; bases not matched to a gene: 4. The DNA for the CDR3 is TGCGCCAGCAGCCAGACAGGGGGAGACACTGAAGCTTTCTTT. This gives the protein CASSQTGGDTEAFF.

The CDR3 spells CASSYDPSGGQETQYF. The CDR3 bases are TGTGCCAGCAGTTACGACCCTAGCGGGGGCCAAGAGACCCAGTACTTC. The chain employs TRBV6-6 and TRBJ2-5; the match to TRBD2 covers 10 bases. Per the germline V gene, CDR1 is MNHNY and CDR2 is SVGAGI (reference sequence). The CDR3 spans 16 residues. V was pared by 2 bases and J by 1 base, with 4 bases of the junction left unmatched.

V gene TRBV19 combines with J gene TRBJ2-5; TRBD1 matches at 10 bases. V was pared by 6 bases and J by 5 bases, with 6 bases of the junction left unmatched. The CDR3 is 14 residues long. Germline CDR1 reads LNHDA; CDR2 reads SQIVND (reference sequence). The CDR3 reads CASRPTGGRETQYF. The CDR3 nucleotides read TGTGCCAGTAGACCGACAGGGGGCAGGGAGACCCAGTACTTC.

V usage is TRBV9 and J usage is TRBJ2-1, with D tentatively TRBD2 (6 bases). V shed 3 bases and J shed 3 bases, with 10 bases lying between them. The germline V gene has CDR1 SGDLS and CDR2 YYNGEE. The CDR3 sequence is 14 residues long. In DNA, the CDR3 is TGTGCCAGCAGCGCGGGGGTGCTCTACAATGAGCAGTTCTTC. Translating gives CASSAGVLYNEQFF.

This chain joins TRBV27 and TRBJ1-2; 11 nucleotides align to TRBD1. There are 13 residues in the CDR3. Germline assignment: CDR1 MNHEY and CDR2 SMNVEV (reference sequence). V was pared by 3 bases and J by 8 bases, with 2 bases of the junction left unmatched. The CDR3: CASSFRTGGGYTF. The CDR3 DNA reads TGTGCCAGCAGTTTCCGGACAGGGGGCGGCTACACCTTC.

This chain uses TRBV6-1 with TRBJ2-7; 7 bases are shared with TRBD2. The CDR3 is made up of 12 amino acids. CDR1 MNHNS and CDR2 SASEGT come from the germline V gene. With V trimmed by 7 bases and J by 4 bases, 4 bases remained unmatched. CDR3 sequence (DNA): TGTGCCAGCACCGACGGGGGGTACGAGCAGTACTTC. Amino acids: CASTDGGYEQYF.

The gene calls are TRBV6-5 and TRBJ2-7; 9 positions agree with TRBD2. Germline loops: CDR1 MNHEY, CDR2 SVGAGI. V dropped 6 bases and J dropped 0; count of bases not matched to a gene: 6. The CDR3 spans 15 residues. The CDR3 sequence: CASSFGLASSYEQYF. The CDR3 region has the DNA TGTGCCAGCAGCTTCGGACTAGCGTCCTCCTACGAGCAGTACTTC.

V usage is TRBV6-1 and J usage is TRBJ2-1; 8 bases line up with TRBD2. The CDR3 is 14 residues long. V gave up 2 bases and J gave up 10 bases; unmatched junction bases: 7. Germline V gene sequence: CDR1 MNHNS, CDR2 SASEGT. DNA for the CDR3: TGTGCCAGCAGTGAATCGGGACTAGTCAGAGAGCAGTTCTTC. Its protein is CASSESGLVREQFF.

This rearrangement joins TRBV15 to TRBJ1-2, with 8 nucleotides matching TRBD1. The length of the CDR3 is 15 residues. Trimming cost V 0 bases and J 2 bases; bases outside gene matches: 2. Germline V lookup: CDR1 LNHNV, CDR2 YYDKDF (reference sequence). CDR3 sequence reads: CATSRDYRGNYGYTF. CDR3 sequence (DNA): TGTGCCACCAGCAGAGATTACAGGGGGAACTATGGCTACACCTTC.

The chain is built from TRBV5-8 and TRBJ2-3; D not certain. The germline V gene encodes CDR1 SGHTS and CDR2 YDEGEE. This CDR3 comprises 10 residues. The V and J ends lost 4 bases and 7 bases respectively, with 4 bases between them. CDR3 loop: CASSQHTQYF. The CDR3 DNA follows: TGTGCCAGCAGCCAACATACGCAGTATTTT.

By proportion, this clone is medium-sized. V gene TRBV5-1 combines with J gene TRBJ2-7; possibly TRBD2 for D (5 bases). Germline CDR1 SGHRS, CDR2 YFSETQ. V lost 3 bases, J lost 0 bases, and 10 bases lay in between. The CDR3 runs to 14 residues. The CDR3: CASSSSSSSYEQYF. CDR3 DNA sequence: TGCGCCAGCAGCTCCTCTAGCTCCTCCTACGAGCAGTACTTC.

V gene TRBV14 combines with J gene TRBJ2-5; no clear D. The J call is in doubt because the DNA end fits TRBJ2-7 better. CDR3 length: 15 amino acids. CDR1 SGHDN and CDR2 FVKESK come from the germline V gene. As DNA, the CDR3 is TGTGCCAGCAGCCAAGTCGCGACGGGCTCCTACGAGCAGTACTTC. Protein sequence: CASSQVATGSYEQYF.

This sequence joins TRBV7-9 and TRBJ1-4; weak D call: TRBD1 (6 bases). Trimming cost V 0 bases and J 5 bases, with 10 bases left between them. Germline CDR1 is SEHNR and CDR2 is FQNEAQ (reference sequence). This CDR3 spans 15 amino acids. The CDR3 DNA reads TGTGCCAGCAGCTTAGCGGTGGGGGGCAATGAAAAACTGTTTTTT. Its protein product is CASSLAVGGNEKLFF.

The chain joins TRBV6-4 to TRBJ2-6; D not certain. Trimming removed 1 base at V and 1 base at J, with 2 bases between. This CDR3 comprises 14 residues. Germline CDR1 and CDR2: MRHNA and SNTAGT. Written as DNA, the CDR3 is TGTGCCAGCAGTGACTTGTCTGGGGCCAACGTCCTGACTTTC. Protein product: CASSDLSGANVLTF.

The chain joins TRBV19 to TRBJ1-5; 8 positions match TRBD1. J gave up 4 bases and V 9 bases, and 8 bases lay outside the gene matches. The germline V gene encodes CDR1 LNHDA and CDR2 SQIVND (reference sequence). The CDR3 runs 14 residues. The CDR3 DNA sequence: TGTGCCAGCAAGGACAGGGTGGAAAATCAGCCCCAGCATTTT. Its translation is CASKDRVENQPQHF.